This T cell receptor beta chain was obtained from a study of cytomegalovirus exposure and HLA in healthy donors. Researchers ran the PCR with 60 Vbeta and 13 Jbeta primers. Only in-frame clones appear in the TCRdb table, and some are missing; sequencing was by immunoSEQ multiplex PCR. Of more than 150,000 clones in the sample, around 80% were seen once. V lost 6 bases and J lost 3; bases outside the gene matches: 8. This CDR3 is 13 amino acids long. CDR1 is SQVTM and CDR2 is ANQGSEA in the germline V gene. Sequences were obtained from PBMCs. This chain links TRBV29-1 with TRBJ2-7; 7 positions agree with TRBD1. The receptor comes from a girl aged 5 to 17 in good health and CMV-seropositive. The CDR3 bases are TGCAGCGTGGCCGACAGGGTGGGCTACGAGCAGTACTTC. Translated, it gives CSVADRVGYEQYF.